The TCR beta chain under discussion was sequenced for a study of shared clonotypes between healthy human individuals. Note on this clone: The antigen is undetermined.

Study-wide results and caveats: In contrast to clonotypes shared by all four donors, non-shared clonotypes had lower generation probabilities.

The CDR3 contains 15 residues. V lost 4 bases, J lost 2 bases, and 13 bases lay in between. The germline CDR1 and CDR2 sequences are SGHRS and YFSETQ. Splitting of each subset's genomic DNA was done evenly across several immunoSEQ plates. TCRdb keeps only in-frame clones here, not all; method: immunoSEQ multiplex PCR. The sample yields over a million clones, approximately 80% seen once. Recent vaccinations or acute infections were absent in the healthy HIV-negative adult donors. The sequencing sample was made of memory CD4+ T cells from PBMCs. Subset given: CD45RA-negative fraction. The clonotype originates from a man between 18 and 35 years old in good health. Some clones in this sample may be carry-over from other donors' samples. This chain uses TRBV5-1 with TRBJ1-3, with a possible D match to TRBD1 (6 bases). CDR3 nucleotide sequence: TGCGCCAGCAGCATAGAACAGGGCGCTGGAAACACCATATATTTT. This codes for CASSIEQGAGNTIYF.